Listed below are T cell receptor beta chains from one sample, sequenced in a study of ipilimumab plus nivolumab after autologous stem cell transplantation. Sequencing used immunoSEQ multiplex PCR; TCRdb keeps in-frame clones, though not all of them. The table lists tens of thousands of clones, about 83% of them singletons. The material was PBMCs, obtained in a trial of ipilimumab plus nivolumab as post-transplant consolidation. These receptors were obtained from a male donor with diffuse large B-cell lymphoma. Each CDR3 is given with its conserved first and last residue. Each record gives: V gene, clone size, D gene, J gene, CDR3 protein, CDR3 DNA. D genes are given only for firm matches. Clone size is not always given. Where it is, it says once, few, many or a class for expanded clones.

V gene: TRBV7-2; clone size: once; D gene: -; J gene: TRBJ2-7; CDR3 protein: CASSLGRQSYEQYF; CDR3 DNA: TGTGCCAGCAGCTTGGGGAGACAAAGCTACGAGCAGTACTTC
V gene: TRBV2; clone size: -; D gene: -; J gene: TRBJ1-6; CDR3 protein: CASSEQRFNSPLHF; CDR3 DNA: TGTGCCAGCAGTGAACAGCGTTTTAATTCACCCCTCCACTTT
V gene: TRBV6-5; clone size: once; D gene: -; J gene: TRBJ2-7; CDR3 protein: CASSYVGPREQYF; CDR3 DNA: TGTGCCAGCAGTTATGTAGGGCCCAGGGAGCAGTACTTC
V gene: TRBV5-4; clone size: -; D gene: TRBD1; J gene: TRBJ2-7; CDR3 protein: CASSLEGQKTYEQYF; CDR3 DNA: TGTGCCAGCAGCTTGGAGGGACAGAAAACCTACGAGCAGTACTTC
V gene: TRBV4-1; clone size: -; D gene: -; J gene: TRBJ1-2; CDR3 protein: CASSQDVGGEGYTF; CDR3 DNA: TGCGCCAGCAGCCAAGATGTCGGGGGTGAAGGCTACACCTTC
V gene: TRBV7-8; clone size: -; D gene: -; J gene: TRBJ2-1; CDR3 protein: CASSSGGYEQFF; CDR3 DNA: TGTGCCAGCAGCTCTGGCGGGTATGAGCAGTTCTTC
V gene: TRBV5-4; clone size: -; D gene: -; J gene: TRBJ1-5; CDR3 protein: CASSTHGQHQPQHF; CDR3 DNA: TGTGCCAGCAGTACTCACGGACAACATCAGCCCCAGCATTTT
V gene: TRBV7-3; clone size: -; D gene: -; J gene: TRBJ2-3; CDR3 protein: CASSPAGVRTDTQYF; CDR3 DNA: TGTGCCAGCAGCCCAGCGGGCGTGCGCACAGATACGCAGTATTTT
V gene: TRBV5-5; clone size: -; D gene: TRBD1; J gene: TRBJ2-3; CDR3 protein: CASRYGQGADTQYF; CDR3 DNA: TGTGCCAGCAGATACGGACAGGGAGCAGATACGCAGTATTTT
V gene: TRBV19; clone size: -; D gene: -; J gene: TRBJ2-5; CDR3 protein: CASRRGFQETQYF; CDR3 DNA: TGTGCCAGTAGACGAGGTTTTCAAGAGACCCAGTACTTC
V gene: TRBV5-1; clone size: -; D gene: TRBD1; J gene: TRBJ2-5; CDR3 protein: CASSLGNRGRGETQYF; CDR3 DNA: TGCGCCAGCAGCTTGGGGAACAGGGGAAGAGGAGAGACCCAGTACTTC
V gene: TRBV2; clone size: -; D gene: TRBD2; J gene: TRBJ2-4; CDR3 protein: CASSGILAGANIQYF; CDR3 DNA: TGTGCCAGCAGTGGGATATTAGCGGGGGCAAACATTCAGTACTTC
V gene: TRBV27; clone size: -; D gene: -; J gene: TRBJ1-2; CDR3 protein: CASPRYGYTF; CDR3 DNA: TGTGCCAGCCCTAGATATGGCTACACCTTC
V gene: TRBV5-1; clone size: -; D gene: -; J gene: TRBJ1-2; CDR3 protein: CASSLAPADHNYGYTF; CDR3 DNA: TGCGCCAGCAGCTTAGCACCGGCAGACCATAACTATGGCTACACCTTC
V gene: TRBV5-5; clone size: -; D gene: TRBD1; J gene: TRBJ2-2; CDR3 protein: CASSGTGSGELFF; CDR3 DNA: TGTGCCAGCAGCGGGACAGGGTCCGGGGAGCTGTTTTTT
V gene: TRBV9; clone size: few; D gene: -; J gene: TRBJ2-3; CDR3 protein: CASSVGASGQGRFATDTQYF; CDR3 DNA: TGTGCCAGCAGCGTGGGGGCATCGGGGCAGGGAAGATTTGCAACAGATACGCAGTATTTT
V gene: TRBV7-3; clone size: -; D gene: -; J gene: TRBJ2-5; CDR3 protein: CASSVEGGETQYF; CDR3 DNA: TGTGCCAGCAGTGTGGAGGGCGGGGAGACCCAGTACTTC
V gene: TRBV7-3; clone size: -; D gene: TRBD2; J gene: TRBJ2-7; CDR3 protein: CASSLAGGPAYEQYF; CDR3 DNA: TGTGCCAGCAGCCTAGCGGGGGGCCCAGCATACGAGCAGTACTTC
V gene: TRBV2; clone size: few; D gene: TRBD2; J gene: TRBJ2-1; CDR3 protein: CASSGSGGSSYNEQFF; CDR3 DNA: TGTGCCAGCAGCGGTAGCGGGGGAAGCTCCTACAATGAGCAGTTCTTC
V gene: TRBV4-2; clone size: -; D gene: TRBD2; J gene: TRBJ2-1; CDR3 protein: CASSQDAAGGPNEQFF; CDR3 DNA: TGTGCCAGCAGCCAAGATGCGGCGGGGGGGCCTAATGAGCAGTTCTTC
V gene: TRBV6-5; clone size: -; D gene: -; J gene: TRBJ1-4; CDR3 protein: CASSYSSGENEKLFF; CDR3 DNA: TGTGCCAGCAGTTACTCGAGCGGGGAAAATGAAAAACTGTTTTTT
V gene: TRBV6-6; clone size: -; D gene: -; J gene: TRBJ1-2; CDR3 protein: CASIMRGYYGYTF; CDR3 DNA: TGTGCCAGCATTATGAGGGGGTACTATGGCTACACCTTC
V gene: TRBV2; clone size: -; D gene: -; J gene: TRBJ1-1; CDR3 protein: CASSAIRVATEAFF; CDR3 DNA: TGTGCCAGCAGTGCGATCAGGGTAGCCACTGAAGCTTTCTTT
V gene: TRBV5-1; clone size: once; D gene: -; J gene: TRBJ2-5; CDR3 protein: CASSLGLPQETQYF; CDR3 DNA: TGCGCCAGCAGCTTGGGACTACCACAAGAGACCCAGTACTTC
V gene: TRBV11-2; clone size: few; D gene: -; J gene: TRBJ1-2; CDR3 protein: CASSFAGEYGYTF; CDR3 DNA: TGTGCCAGCAGCTTCGCAGGGGAATATGGCTACACCTTC
V gene: TRBV25-1; clone size: -; D gene: -; J gene: TRBJ1-1; CDR3 protein: CASSEYITGMNTEAFF; CDR3 DNA: TGTGCCAGCAGTGAATATATAACAGGAATGAACACTGAAGCTTTCTTT
V gene: TRBV7-6; clone size: -; D gene: -; J gene: TRBJ1-3; CDR3 protein: CASSLRDQVGNTIYF; CDR3 DNA: TGTGCCAGCAGCTTAAGGGACCAAGTGGGGAACACCATATATTTT
V gene: TRBV2; clone size: -; D gene: -; J gene: TRBJ2-2; CDR3 protein: CASTPLRPPNTGELFF; CDR3 DNA: TGTGCCAGCACGCCTCTTCGTCCCCCGAACACCGGGGAGCTGTTTTTT
V gene: TRBV11-2; clone size: -; D gene: TRBD2; J gene: TRBJ2-7; CDR3 protein: CASSFTSGGAYEQYF; CDR3 DNA: TGTGCCAGCAGCTTTACTAGCGGGGGGGCCTACGAGCAGTACTTC
V gene: TRBV12-5; clone size: -; D gene: -; J gene: TRBJ1-4; CDR3 protein: CASGLVGGDEKLFF; CDR3 DNA: TGTGCTAGTGGTTTGGTAGGAGGGGACGAAAAACTGTTTTTT
V gene: TRBV5-1; clone size: -; D gene: -; J gene: TRBJ2-3; CDR3 protein: CASSLGRVDTQYF; CDR3 DNA: TGCGCCAGCAGCTTAGGACGGGTAGATACGCAGTATTTT